This entry concerns a single T cell receptor beta chain. The data belong to a study of CD8 T cells in Susac syndrome. Germline assignment: CDR1 LGHNT and CDR2 FRNRAP. Deletions cut 7 bases from V and 4 bases from J, with 14 bases between. The CDR3 is made up of 14 amino acids. Random hexamers primed reverse transcription of 0.5 to 1 ug RNA. TCRdb re-called the immunoSEQ multiplex PCR reads with MiXCR, one entry per CDR3 protein. The repertoire holds about 200,000 distinct CDR3 sequences, with around 95% as singletons. Sequenced sample: CD4+ T cells from PBMCs. The clonotype originates from a human donor with multiple sclerosis. The chain recombines TRBV12-5 with TRBJ1-5, with D possibly being TRBD1 (5 bases). CDR3: CASEIGGRNQPQHF. The CDR3 DNA is TGTGCTAGTGAGATCGGGGGGAGAAATCAGCCCCAGCATTTT.